These T cell receptor beta chains were read from a single sample in a study of human thymus T cells. Some clones are missing from TCRdb's copy, which holds only in-frame ones; the method was immunoSEQ multiplex PCR. The table records 46,000 or so clones, approximately 95% of them present only once. Sequencing was carried out using blood. These receptors originate from a girl less than two years old with a congenital heart defect but otherwise immunologically healthy. The CDR3 runs from the conserved cysteine through the conserved F or W. Fields, in order: J gene, V gene, D gene, clone size, CDR3 DNA, CDR3 protein. The D gene is left open where the match is weak. The size entry is marked missing in some rows and otherwise reads once, few, many or a size class.

>TRBJ2-5|TRBV27|TRBD2|NA
TGTGCCAGCAGTTCGGGACTAGCGGGAGCGGAGACCCAGTACTTC
CASSSGLAGAETQYF
>TRBJ2-3|TRBV10-3|NA|NA
TGTGCCATCAGTGAGTCGACGATCAGGAGCACAGATACGCAGTATTTT
CAISESTIRSTDTQYF
>TRBJ2-1|TRBV5-8|TRBD2|NA
TGTGCCAGCAGCGGCAGCGGGAGCGTTTGGGATGAGCAGTTCTTC
CASSGSGSVWDEQFF
>TRBJ1-1|TRBV18|NA|NA
TGTGCCAGCTCACCTGCCGGAGGAAACACTGAAGCTTTCTTT
CASSPAGGNTEAFF
>TRBJ2-1|TRBV2|NA|NA
TGTGCCAGCAGTGAATTTCTACAAGCGTCCGATGAGCAGTTCTTC
CASSEFLQASDEQFF
>TRBJ1-4|TRBV7-9|NA|few
TGTGCCAGCGGGACGACTACTACCTTACAGGGTCAGCAGGAAAAACTGTTTTTT
CASGTTTTLQGQQEKLFF
>TRBJ1-2|TRBV6-6|NA|NA
TGTGCCAGCAGTTGGGACAACTATGGCTACACCTTC
CASSWDNYGYTF
>TRBJ2-7|TRBV9|NA|NA
TGTGCCAGCAGCGCCCTCCGGGAAAGCGAGCAGTACTTC
CASSALRESEQYF
>TRBJ2-5|TRBV30|NA|NA
TGTGCCTGGACCGGCCCCGCCCGGGAGACCCAGTACTTC
CAWTGPARETQYF
>TRBJ1-2|TRBV6-5|NA|NA
TGTGCCAGCGAAAACAGGGAGGACTATGGCTACACCTTC
CASENREDYGYTF
>TRBJ1-2|TRBV5-1|NA|NA
TGCGCCAGCAGCGGAAACAGGGACGGCTACACCTTC
CASSGNRDGYTF
>TRBJ2-1|TRBV9|NA|NA
TGTGCCAGCAGCGTAGGGACTATATACAATGAGCAGTTCTTC
CASSVGTIYNEQFF
>TRBJ2-1|TRBV7-8|NA|NA
TGTGCCAGCAGACAAAAAAGGGGCAGAAACAATGAGCAGTTCTTC
CASRQKRGRNNEQFF
>TRBJ1-4|TRBV7-9|TRBD1|NA
TGTGCCACTCCGGAGGGACAGGGCCATGAAAAACTGTTTTTT
CATPEGQGHEKLFF
>TRBJ1-1|TRBV2|NA|few
TGTGCCAGCACCCGGGACATGAACACTGAAGCTTTCTTT
CASTRDMNTEAFF
>TRBJ2-1|TRBV28|NA|NA
TGTGCCAGCAGTTTATGGGGGCGAAATGAGCGGGCCTCCAAGGGGTACAATGAGCAGTTCTTC
CASSLWGRNERASKGYNEQFF
>TRBJ2-1|TRBV30|TRBD2|NA
TGTGCCTGGAACTCCCGGACTAGCGGGAGGGCTGGGTACAATGAGCAGTTCTTC
CAWNSRTSGRAGYNEQFF
>TRBJ2-1|TRBV11-3|TRBD1|once
TGTGCCAGCAGTAACTTAGGGACAGGGGTGAATGAGCAGTTCTTC
CASSNLGTGVNEQFF
>TRBJ2-1|TRBV27|TRBD2|NA
TGTGCCAGCAGTGGGGCGGGACTAGCGGACAATGAGCAGTTCTTC
CASSGAGLADNEQFF
>TRBJ2-7|TRBV4-3|NA|NA
TGCGCCAGCAGCCACAATAGCGAGAGCTCCTACGAGCAGTACTTC
CASSHNSESSYEQYF
>TRBJ1-4|TRBV19|NA|NA
TGTGCCAGTAGTTCCCACGGGGTTTTGTTGAGAACTAATGAAAAACTGTTTTTT
CASSSHGVLLRTNEKLFF
>TRBJ2-1|TRBV5-8|TRBD1|NA
TGTGCCAGCAGCTTTCGACCGGGACAGGGGCCTAACAATGAGCAGTTCTTC
CASSFRPGQGPNNEQFF
>TRBJ2-7|TRBV7-6|NA|NA
TGTGCCAGCAGCTTAGAGGGGGGGGCAAACTCCTACGAGCAGTACTTC
CASSLEGGANSYEQYF
>TRBJ1-4|TRBV7-9|NA|NA
TGTGCCAGCAAGGGGCGTTACAATGAAAAACTGTTTTTT
CASKGRYNEKLFF
>TRBJ2-3|TRBV28|TRBD2|NA
TGTGCCAGCAGAATAGCGGGAGTCTGGACAGATACGCAGTATTTT
CASRIAGVWTDTQYF
>TRBJ1-1|TRBV18|TRBD1|NA
TGTGCCAGCTCACCCCCAGGGACAGGGCGAGCTTTCTTT
CASSPPGTGRAFF
>TRBJ2-6|TRBV23-1|NA|NA
TGCGCCAGCAGTCGCTCGCCACTGCCACCTCCCTCTGGGGCCAACGTCCTGACTTTC
CASSRSPLPPPSGANVLTF
>TRBJ2-7|TRBV2|NA|NA
TGTGCCGTCTACAGGGAAGCTGAGCAGTACTTC
CAVYREAEQYF
>TRBJ1-1|TRBV19|NA|NA
TGTGCCAGTAGTATAGGGGGACCCGCCGCTTTCTTT
CASSIGGPAAFF
>TRBJ2-1|TRBV6-1|NA|NA
TGTGCCAGCAGTGAAACGGGAGACCCCTACAATGAGCAGTTCTTC
CASSETGDPYNEQFF
>TRBJ2-7|TRBV2|TRBD2|once
TGTGCCAGCAGTGAGGGACTAGCGGCCTACGAGCAGTACTTC
CASSEGLAAYEQYF
>TRBJ1-1|TRBV27|TRBD1|NA
TGTGCCAGCAGTGGACAGGGGTACACTGAAGCTTTCTTT
CASSGQGYTEAFF
>TRBJ2-3|TRBV27|NA|NA
TGTGCCAGCAGTCTGCGAGGAGATACGCAGTATTTT
CASSLRGDTQYF
>TRBJ2-2|TRBV5-6|NA|NA
TGTGCCAGCAGCCTTCTGGAAACCGGGGAGCTGTTTTTT
CASSLLETGELFF
>TRBJ2-7|TRBV15|NA|once
TGTGCCACCAGCAGAGATCTTCAGGGTAGGGTCGGCGAGCAGTACTTC
CATSRDLQGRVGEQYF
>TRBJ2-3|TRBV6-6|NA|NA
TGTGCCAGCAGTTACTCCCCGAGGGGGGCAGATACGCAGTATTTT
CASSYSPRGADTQYF